The present T cell receptor (beta chain) was sequenced within a study of blood T cells in healthy people across ages. Looked up from germline, CDR1 is MGHDK and CDR2 is SYGVNS. The CDR3 runs 12 residues. A sample-barcoded 5' primer and a J-beta primer mix were used in a second PCR of about 6 to 12 cycles. In TCRdb, the 5' RACE reads were re-called with MiXCR into one record per CDR3 protein. The sample carries 650,000 to 1,000,000 distinct CDR3 sequences, around 36% recorded once. Notes on this clonotype: The junction departs from the called germline gene at one end, perhaps through a read error.

The chain is built from TRBV25-1 and TRBJ2-3; no definite D call. The sequence was collected from a man aged 18 to 29 in good health. The sample taken for sequencing was blood. CDR3 sequence (DNA): TGTGCCAGCAGTGACCAAACAGATGCGCAGTATTTT. This gives the protein CASSDQTDAQYF.